The 8 T cell receptor beta chains presented below share a single source sample, sequenced in a study of blood T cell repertoires in COVID-19. Measured with immunoSEQ multiplex PCR; TCRdb has only the in-frame clones, and not every one. The table lists about 250,000 clones, more than 70% of them singletons. Sequenced: peripheral blood. The receptor set was obtained from a woman older than 75 with COVID-19, enrolled during active disease.

This clone was recorded a few times. The chain carries TRBV19 and TRBJ1-1; 9 nucleotides line up with TRBD1. The CDR3 has 16 residues. Germline V gives CDR1 LNHDA, CDR2 SQIVND (reference sequence). The V and J ends lost 5 bases and 4 bases, in that order; junction bases with no gene match: 11. This CDR3 is CASSPYRGRISTEAFF. The CDR3 region has the DNA TGTGCCAGTAGTCCTTACAGGGGGCGTATATCCACTGAAGCTTTCTTT.

The CDR3, as DNA: TGTGCCAGCAGCTCAACTAGCGGGGTAACCGGGGAGCTGTTTTTT. Translation gives CASSSTSGVTGELFF. This chain links TRBV11-2 with TRBJ2-2; TRBD2 aligns across 10 bases. The germline V gene has CDR1 SGHAT and CDR2 FQNNGV. The ends lost 4 bases at V and 5 bases at J; junction bases unmatched: 4. There are 15 residues in the CDR3.

This chain connects TRBV9 to TRBJ2-3, with 9 bases fitting TRBD1. J lost 2 bases, V lost 0 bases, and 4 bases had no gene match. Germline CDR1 reads SGDLS; CDR2 reads YYNGEE. The CDR3 is 16 amino acids. In DNA form, the CDR3 reads TGTGCCAGCAGCGTAGTGGGACAGGGCTCCACAGATACGCAGTATTTT. Translation: CASSVVGQGSTDTQYF.

Details on this clone: A clone one base away is much larger, so this may be a read error. The chain carries TRBV7-2 and TRBJ1-3; D may be TRBD1 (6 bases). The CDR3 totals 14 residues. Germline V gene data show CDR1 as SGHTA and CDR2 as FQGNSA. Deletions cut 5 bases from V and 0 bases from J, with 8 bases between. The CDR3 loop is CASSPTGSGNTIYF. CDR3 in DNA: TGTGCCAGCAGCCCGACAGGCTCTGGAAACACCATATATTTT. The variable domain in full, completed from reference TRBV7-2 and TRBJ1-3, reads GAGVSQSPSNKVTEKGKDVELRCDPISGHTALYWYRQSLGQGLEFLIYFQGNSAPDKSGLPSDRFSAERTGGSVSTLTIQRTQQEDSAVYLCASSPTGSGNTIYFGEGSWLTVV.

Notes on this clone: A junction end diverges from the germline sequence, so it may reflect a read error. The chain links TRBV5-4 to TRBJ2-3; 13 positions agree with TRBD2. Germline values: CDR1 SGHNT, CDR2 YYREEE (reference sequence). The CDR3 is made up of 16 amino acids. This chain's CDR3 is CASTLTLAGGGDTQYF. The CDR3 DNA follows: TGTGCCAGCACCTTGACACTAGCGGGGGGGGGAGATACGCAGTATTTT.

This clone was detected a few times. The CDR3 here is CANLGLHSYEQYV. The CDR3 DNA reads as TGCGCCAACTTGGGACTGCACTCCTACGAGCAGTACGTC. The gene calls are TRBV10-1 and TRBJ2-7, with a tentative D call TRBD2 (6 bases). Trimming took 10 bases from V and 0 from J, leaving 13 bases between them. There are 13 residues in the CDR3. Germline CDR1 and CDR2: WNHNN and SYGVQD (reference sequence).

The rearrangement links TRBV6-5 to TRBJ2-5; 11 nucleotides match TRBD1. CDR3 length: 15 amino acids. Germline assignment: CDR1 MNHEY and CDR2 SVGAGI. The CDR3 region is CAGTGGNLCAETQYF. The DNA for the CDR3 is TGTGCGGGGACAGGGGGAAATCTCTGCGCGGAGACCCAGTACTTC.

This chain links TRBV30 with TRBJ1-5; 8 nucleotides agree with TRBD1. The CDR3 is made up of 16 amino acids. Trimming took 0 bases from V and 0 from J; bases not matched to a gene: 4. Per the germline V gene, CDR1 is GTSNPN and CDR2 is SVGIG (reference sequence). DNA for the CDR3: TGTGCCTGGAGTGTAAGGACAGGGACTAGCAATCAGCCCCAGCATTTT. Protein sequence: CAWSVRTGTSNQPQHF.